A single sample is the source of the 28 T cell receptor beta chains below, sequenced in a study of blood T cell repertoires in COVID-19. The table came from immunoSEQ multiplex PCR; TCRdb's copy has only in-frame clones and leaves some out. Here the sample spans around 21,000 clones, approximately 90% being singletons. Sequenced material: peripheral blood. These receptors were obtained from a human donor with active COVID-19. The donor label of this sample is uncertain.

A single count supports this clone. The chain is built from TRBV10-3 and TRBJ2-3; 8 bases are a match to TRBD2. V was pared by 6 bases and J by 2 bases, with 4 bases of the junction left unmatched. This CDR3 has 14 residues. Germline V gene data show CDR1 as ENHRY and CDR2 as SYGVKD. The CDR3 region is CAIRSGGVTDTQYF. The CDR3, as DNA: TGTGCCATCAGAAGCGGGGGAGTCACAGATACGCAGTATTTT.

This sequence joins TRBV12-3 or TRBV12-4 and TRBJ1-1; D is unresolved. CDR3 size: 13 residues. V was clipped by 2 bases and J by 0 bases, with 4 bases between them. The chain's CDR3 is CASSLQMNTEAFF. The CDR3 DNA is TGTGCCAGCAGTTTACAGATGAACACTGAAGCTTTCTTT.

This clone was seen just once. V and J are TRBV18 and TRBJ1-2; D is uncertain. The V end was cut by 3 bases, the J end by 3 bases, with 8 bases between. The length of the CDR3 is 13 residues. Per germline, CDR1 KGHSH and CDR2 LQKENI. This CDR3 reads CASSPDQDYGYTF. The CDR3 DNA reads TGTGCCAGCTCACCGGATCAGGACTATGGCTACACCTTC.

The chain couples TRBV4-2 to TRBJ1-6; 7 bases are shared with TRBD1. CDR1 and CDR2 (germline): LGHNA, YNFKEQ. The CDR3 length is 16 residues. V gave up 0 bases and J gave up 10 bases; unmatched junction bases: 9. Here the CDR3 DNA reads TGTGCCAGCAGCCAAGATCGGTCAGGGGGTAGCTCACCCCTCCACTTT. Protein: CASSQDRSGGSSPLHF.

The CDR3: CASSLARIYHSTDTQYF. CDR3 coding DNA: TGTGCCAGCAGCCTGGCTAGGATCTACCATAGCACAGATACGCAGTATTTT. The chain recombines TRBV3-1 (or the pseudogene TRBV3-2) with TRBJ2-3, with D unresolved. Germline CDR1 and CDR2: LGHDT and YNNKEL (reference sequence). V was clipped by 4 bases and J by 0 bases, with 17 bases between them. The CDR3 is 17 amino acids.

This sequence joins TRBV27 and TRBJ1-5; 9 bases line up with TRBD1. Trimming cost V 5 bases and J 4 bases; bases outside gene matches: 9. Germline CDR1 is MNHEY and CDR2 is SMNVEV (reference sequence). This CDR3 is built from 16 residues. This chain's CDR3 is CASSQDTGGANQPQHF. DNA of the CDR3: TGTGCCAGCAGTCAAGATACAGGGGGCGCGAATCAGCCCCAGCATTTT.

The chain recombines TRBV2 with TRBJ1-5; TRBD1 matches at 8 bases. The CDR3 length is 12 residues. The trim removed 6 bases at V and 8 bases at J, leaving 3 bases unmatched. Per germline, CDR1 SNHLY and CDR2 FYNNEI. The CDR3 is CASSQGAEPQHF. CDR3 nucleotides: TGTGCCAGCAGCCAGGGGGCGGAGCCCCAGCATTTT. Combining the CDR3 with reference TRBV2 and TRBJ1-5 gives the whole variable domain EPEVTQTPSHQVTQMGQEVILRCVPISNHLYFYWYRQILGQKVEFLVSFYNNEISEKSEIFDDQFSVERPDGSNFTLKIRSTKLEDSAMYFCASSQGAEPQHFGDGTRLSIL.

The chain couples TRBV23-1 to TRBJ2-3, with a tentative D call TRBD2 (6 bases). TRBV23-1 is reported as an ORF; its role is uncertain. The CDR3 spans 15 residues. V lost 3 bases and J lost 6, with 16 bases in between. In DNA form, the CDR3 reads TGCGCCAGCAGTCACCAGACTAGGATCAAGGATACGCAGTATTTT. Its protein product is CASSHQTRIKDTQYF.

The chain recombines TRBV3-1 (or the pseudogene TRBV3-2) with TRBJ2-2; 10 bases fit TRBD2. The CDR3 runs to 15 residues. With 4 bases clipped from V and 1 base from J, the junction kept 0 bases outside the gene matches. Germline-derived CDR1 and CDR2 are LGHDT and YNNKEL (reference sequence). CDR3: CASSPSGGNTGELFF. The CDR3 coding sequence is TGTGCCAGCAGCCCTAGCGGGGGGAACACCGGGGAGCTGTTTTTT.

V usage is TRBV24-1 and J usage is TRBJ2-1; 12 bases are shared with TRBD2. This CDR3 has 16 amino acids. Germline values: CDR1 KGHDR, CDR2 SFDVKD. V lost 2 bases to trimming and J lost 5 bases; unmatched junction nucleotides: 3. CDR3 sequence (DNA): TGTGCCACCAGTGATTCAAGACTAGCGGGAGACAATGAGCAGTTCTTC. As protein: CATSDSRLAGDNEQFF.

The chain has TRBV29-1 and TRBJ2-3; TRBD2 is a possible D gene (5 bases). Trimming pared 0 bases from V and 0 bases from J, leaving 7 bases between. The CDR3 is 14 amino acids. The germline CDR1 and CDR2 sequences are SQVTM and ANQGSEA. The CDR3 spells CSVEDKRSTDTQYF. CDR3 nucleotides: TGCAGCGTTGAAGACAAGCGGAGCACAGATACGCAGTATTTT.

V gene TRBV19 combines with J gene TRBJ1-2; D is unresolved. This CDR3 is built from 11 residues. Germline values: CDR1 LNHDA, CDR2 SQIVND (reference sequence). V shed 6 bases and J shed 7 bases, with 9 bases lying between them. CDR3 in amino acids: CASRSLSGYTF. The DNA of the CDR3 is TGTGCCAGTAGGAGTTTGAGTGGCTACACCTTC.

CDR3 coding DNA: TGTGCCAGCAGCTTGGGTAGCGGGAGAGCCGCCGGGGAGCTGTTTTTT. Protein: CASSLGSGRAAGELFF. This rearrangement joins TRBV5-6 to TRBJ2-2; the match to TRBD2 covers 9 bases. The CDR3 totals 16 residues. CDR1 SGHDT and CDR2 YYEEEE come from the germline V gene. J was trimmed by 6 bases and V by 0 bases; bases with no gene match: 6.

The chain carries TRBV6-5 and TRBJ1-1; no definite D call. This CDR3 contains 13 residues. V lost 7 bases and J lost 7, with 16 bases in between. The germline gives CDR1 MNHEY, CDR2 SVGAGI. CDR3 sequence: CASTLRGPGEAFF. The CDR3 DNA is TGTGCCAGCACCCTACGTGGGCCAGGTGAAGCTTTCTTT.

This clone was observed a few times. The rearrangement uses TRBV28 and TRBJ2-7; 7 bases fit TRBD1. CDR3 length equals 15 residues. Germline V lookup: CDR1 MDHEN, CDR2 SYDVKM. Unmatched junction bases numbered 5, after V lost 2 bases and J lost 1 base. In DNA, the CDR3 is TGTGCCAGCAGTTTAACAGGGGCACCTTCCTACGAGCAGTACTTC. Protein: CASSLTGAPSYEQYF.

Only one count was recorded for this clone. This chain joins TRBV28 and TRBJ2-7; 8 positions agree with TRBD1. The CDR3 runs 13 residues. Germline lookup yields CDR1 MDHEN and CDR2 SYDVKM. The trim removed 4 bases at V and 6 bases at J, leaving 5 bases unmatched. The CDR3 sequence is CASSSRTGREQYF. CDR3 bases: TGTGCCAGCAGTTCCCGGACAGGGCGCGAGCAGTACTTC.

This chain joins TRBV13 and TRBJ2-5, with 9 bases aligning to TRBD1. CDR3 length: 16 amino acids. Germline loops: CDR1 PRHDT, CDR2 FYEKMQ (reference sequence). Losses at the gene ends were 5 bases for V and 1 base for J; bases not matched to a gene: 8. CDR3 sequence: CASSARTGASQETQYF. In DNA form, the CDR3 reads TGTGCCAGCAGCGCCAGGACAGGGGCTAGCCAAGAGACCCAGTACTTC. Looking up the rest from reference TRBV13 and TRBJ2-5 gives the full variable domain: AAGVIQSPRHLIKEKRETATLKCYPIPRHDTVYWYQQGPGQDPQFLISFYEKMQSDKGSIPDRFSAQQFSDYHSELNMSSLELGDSALYFCASSARTGASQETQYFGPGTRLLVL.

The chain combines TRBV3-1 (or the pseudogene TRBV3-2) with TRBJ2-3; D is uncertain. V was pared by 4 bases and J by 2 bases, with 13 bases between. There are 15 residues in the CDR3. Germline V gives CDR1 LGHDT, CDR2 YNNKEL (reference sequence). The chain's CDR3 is CASSPLAAFTDTQYF. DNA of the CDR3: TGTGCCAGCAGCCCCCTGGCAGCGTTCACAGATACGCAGTATTTT.

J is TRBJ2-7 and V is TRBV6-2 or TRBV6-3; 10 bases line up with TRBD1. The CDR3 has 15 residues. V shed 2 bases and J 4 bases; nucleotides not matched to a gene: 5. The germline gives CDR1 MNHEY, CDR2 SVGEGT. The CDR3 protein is CASSYHRDRGYEQYF. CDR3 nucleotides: TGTGCCAGCAGTTACCACCGGGACAGGGGTTACGAGCAGTACTTC.

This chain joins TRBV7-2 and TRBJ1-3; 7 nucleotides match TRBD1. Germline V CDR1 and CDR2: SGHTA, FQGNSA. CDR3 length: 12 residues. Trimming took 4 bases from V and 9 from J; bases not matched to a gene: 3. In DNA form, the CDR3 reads TGTGCCAGCAGCTCACAGGGGACCACCATATATTTT. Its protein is CASSSQGTTIYF. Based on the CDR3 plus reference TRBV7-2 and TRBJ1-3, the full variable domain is GAGVSQSPSNKVTEKGKDVELRCDPISGHTALYWYRQSLGQGLEFLIYFQGNSAPDKSGLPSDRFSAERTGGSVSTLTIQRTQQEDSAVYLCASSSQGTTIYFGEGSWLTVV.

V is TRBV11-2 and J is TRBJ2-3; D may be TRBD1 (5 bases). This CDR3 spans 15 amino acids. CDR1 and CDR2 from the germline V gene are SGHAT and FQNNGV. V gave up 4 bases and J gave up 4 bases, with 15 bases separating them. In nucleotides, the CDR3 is TGTGCCAGCAGCTCGTGGGCAGGGTGGCCAGATACGCAGTATTTT. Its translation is CASSSWAGWPDTQYF.

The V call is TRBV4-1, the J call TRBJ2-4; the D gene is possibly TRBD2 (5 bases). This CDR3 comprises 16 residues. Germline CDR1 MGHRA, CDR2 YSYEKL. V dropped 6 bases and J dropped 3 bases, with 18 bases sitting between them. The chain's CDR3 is CASSQTRSGYKNIQYF. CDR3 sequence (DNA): TGCGCCAGCAGTCAGACAAGGTCGGGGTACAAAAACATTCAGTACTTC.

The CDR3 nucleotides read TGTGCCAGCAGCCTCCAGGGACAGGGAATAAATGAGCAGTTCTTC. It translates to CASSLQGQGINEQFF. The chain employs TRBV6-5 and TRBJ2-1, with TRBD1 identical over 9 bases. Per the germline V gene, CDR1 is MNHEY and CDR2 is SVGAGI. V was pared by 6 bases and J by 7 bases, with 10 bases of the junction left unmatched. The CDR3 extends over 15 amino acids.

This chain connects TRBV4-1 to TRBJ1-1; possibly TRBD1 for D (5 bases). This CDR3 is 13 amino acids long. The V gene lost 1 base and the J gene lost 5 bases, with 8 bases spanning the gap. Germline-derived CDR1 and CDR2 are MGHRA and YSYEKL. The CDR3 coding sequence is TGCGCCAGCAGCCAAGGGAGGGGTACTGAAGCTTTCTTT. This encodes CASSQGRGTEAFF.

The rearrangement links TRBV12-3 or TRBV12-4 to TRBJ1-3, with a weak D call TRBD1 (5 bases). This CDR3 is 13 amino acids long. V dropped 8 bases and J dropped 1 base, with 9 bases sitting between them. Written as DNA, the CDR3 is TGTGCCAGCGGGGCCTCGTCTGGAAACACCATATATTTT. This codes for CASGASSGNTIYF.

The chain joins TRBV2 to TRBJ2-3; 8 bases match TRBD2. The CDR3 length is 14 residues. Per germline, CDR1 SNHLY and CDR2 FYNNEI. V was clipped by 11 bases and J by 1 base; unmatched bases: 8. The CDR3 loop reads CAGRVSGGTDTQYF. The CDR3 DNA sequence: TGTGCCGGACGAGTTAGCGGGGGCACAGATACGCAGTATTTT.

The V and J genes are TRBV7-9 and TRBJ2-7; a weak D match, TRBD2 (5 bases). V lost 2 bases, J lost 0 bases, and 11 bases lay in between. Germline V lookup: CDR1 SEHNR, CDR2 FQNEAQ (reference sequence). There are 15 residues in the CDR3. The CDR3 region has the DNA TGTGCCAGCAGCTTAAGGACTCAAACCTCCTACGAGCAGTACTTC. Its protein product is CASSLRTQTSYEQYF. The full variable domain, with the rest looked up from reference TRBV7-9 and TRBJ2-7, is DTGVSQNPRHKITKRGQNVTFRCDPISEHNRLYWYRQTLGQGPEFLTYFQNEAQLEKSRLLSDRFSAERPKGSFSTLEIQRTEQGDSAMYLCASSLRTQTSYEQYFGPGTRLTVT.

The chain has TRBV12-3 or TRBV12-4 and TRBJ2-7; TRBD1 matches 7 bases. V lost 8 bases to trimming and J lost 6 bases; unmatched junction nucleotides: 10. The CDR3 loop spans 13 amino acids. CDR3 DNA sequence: TGTGCCAGCGGGGACAGTTCTTTCGGCGAGCAGTACTTC. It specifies CASGDSSFGEQYF.